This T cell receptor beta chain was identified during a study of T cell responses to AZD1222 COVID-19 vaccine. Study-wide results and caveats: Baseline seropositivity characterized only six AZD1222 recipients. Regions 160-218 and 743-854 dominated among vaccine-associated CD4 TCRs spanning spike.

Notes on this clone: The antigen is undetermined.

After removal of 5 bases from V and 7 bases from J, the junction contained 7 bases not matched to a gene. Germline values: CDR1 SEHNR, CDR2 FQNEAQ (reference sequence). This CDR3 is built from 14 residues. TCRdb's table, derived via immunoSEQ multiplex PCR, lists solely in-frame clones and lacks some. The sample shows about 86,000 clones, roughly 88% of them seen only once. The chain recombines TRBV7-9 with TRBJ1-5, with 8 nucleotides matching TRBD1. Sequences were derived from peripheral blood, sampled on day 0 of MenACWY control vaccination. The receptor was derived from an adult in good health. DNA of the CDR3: TGTGCCAGCAGCCGTACGGACAGGGACCAGCCCCAGCATTTT. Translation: CASSRTDRDQPQHF.